This is a list of T cell receptor beta chains from one sample in a study of blood T cell repertoires in COVID-19. TCRdb keeps only in-frame clones here, not all; method: immunoSEQ multiplex PCR. The table lists under 300,000 clones, nearly 90% of them singletons, with 0.75% to 1% in the top ten. Sequenced sample: PBMCs or T cells enriched from blood (not recorded which). All receptors derive from a woman under 40 who had recovered from COVID-19. The CDR3 runs from the conserved cysteine through the conserved F or W. The D gene is left open where the match is weak.

V gene	D gene	J gene	CDR3 protein
TRBV4-1	TRBD1	TRBJ1-5	CASSRGLTGELRQPQHF
TRBV27	-	TRBJ1-2	CASSLSLMGLPAGYTF
TRBV7-3	-	TRBJ2-3	CASSLAGTGADTQYF
TRBV10-3	-	TRBJ2-7	CAISELGIIALPYEQYF
TRBV28	-	TRBJ2-7	CASSSLQENYYEQYF
TRBV29-1	-	TRBJ1-2	CSVGQTVRGYTF
TRBV7-9	TRBD2	TRBJ2-3	CASSKVAGGPPLTDTQYF
TRBV4-1	TRBD1	TRBJ1-2	CASSQGQGRDGYTF
TRBV9	-	TRBJ1-2	CASSVDSNYGYTF
TRBV9	TRBD1	TRBJ1-2	CASRGDRGLYGYTF
TRBV3-1/TRBV3-2	-	TRBJ2-5	CASSHARQLQETQYF
TRBV5-1	TRBD1	TRBJ1-2	CASSRRPGTDYGYTF
TRBV6-1	-	TRBJ1-5	CASSDSVLYSNQPQHF
TRBV19	-	TRBJ2-7	CASSITGIEQYF
TRBV27	-	TRBJ2-7	CASSLSGTFGGEQYF
TRBV6-5	TRBD1	TRBJ1-2	CASSYSRQGVFGYTF
TRBV24-1	-	TRBJ2-1	CATSDRGGPSYNEQFF
TRBV11-3	-	TRBJ2-1	CASSYGGSFGDEQFF
TRBV4-1	-	TRBJ2-7	CASCRIYEGAHEQYF
TRBV27	TRBD2	TRBJ2-7	CASPHPTSRVLSEQYF
TRBV12-3/TRBV12-4	-	TRBJ1-3	CASKPGSGNTIYF
TRBV18	-	TRBJ1-1	CASSPLQEIAEAFF
TRBV27	TRBD1	TRBJ1-1	CASSSHQDRVDTEAFF
TRBV21-1	-	TRBJ2-1	CASSKSRHYRVHEQFF
TRBV14	TRBD2	TRBJ2-3	CASSLGTSGRVTDTQYF
TRBV9	-	TRBJ2-3	CASSVVGLQGTDTQYF
TRBV5-6	-	TRBJ2-2	CASSPTGAGELFF
TRBV6-5	-	TRBJ1-1	CASSYVVNSGAFF
TRBV29-1	TRBD1	TRBJ2-1	CSTGQGTEQFF
TRBV21-1	-	TRBJ1-1	CANQGQGLNTEAFF
TRBV7-9	-	TRBJ1-2	CASSLEEGRVYGYTF
TRBV10-1	TRBD1	TRBJ1-1	CASSVRRNLTGGYTEAFF
TRBV7-9	-	TRBJ1-6	CASSVRDTYNSPLHF
TRBV4-1	TRBD2	TRBJ2-1	CASSQDPSGGKEQFF
TRBV29-1	TRBD1	TRBJ1-2	CSVEGTANGYTF
TRBV5-5	-	TRBJ1-5	CASSWGDRSGRANQPQHF
TRBV4-1	TRBD2	TRBJ2-7	CASSDQAGGNEQYF
TRBV2	-	TRBJ1-2	CASLPRDNGYTF
TRBV2	TRBD2	TRBJ2-7	CASSDASGRPYEQYF
TRBV9	-	TRBJ2-7	CASSPSTGYEQYF
TRBV19	TRBD1	TRBJ1-1	CASSIEGATEAFF
TRBV9	TRBD2	TRBJ2-2	CASSVGSGGFTGELFF
TRBV29-1	TRBD2	TRBJ2-3	CSVLAGGPTDTQYF
TRBV11-3	TRBD1	TRBJ1-4	CASSTYFRGRGQGNEKLFF
TRBV6-5	-	TRBJ2-7	CASSYGAQGVGEQYF
TRBV27	TRBD1	TRBJ1-1	CASSLRLGTETEAFF
TRBV10-3	TRBD1	TRBJ1-5	CAISESVAGGHYNQPQHF
TRBV18	TRBD1	TRBJ2-2	CASSGQGDGTGELFF
TRBV5-6	TRBD2	TRBJ2-4	CASSRTSGGLAKNIQYF
TRBV4-3	TRBD2	TRBJ2-5	CASSPRTSGGVETQYF
TRBV6-5	TRBD1	TRBJ1-6	CASWRTGPNSPLHF
TRBV3-1/TRBV3-2	TRBD2	TRBJ2-2	CASSQGGGPGELFF
TRBV27	-	TRBJ2-1	CATERGNEQFF
TRBV28	-	TRBJ2-2	CASSAHGTGELFF
TRBV6-5	-	TRBJ1-2	CASSYSRGIGGYTF